A selection of T cell receptor beta chains follows, all from one sample in a study of T cell repertoires in cytomegalovirus infection. TCRdb independently ran MiXCR on the reads; one entry per CDR3 protein. The repertoire holds 140,000 to 150,000 distinct CDR3 sequences, with more than 25% as singletons. Which antigens these TCRs recognize remains unknown. This material consisted of CD8+ T cells from cultured PBMCs, taken from culture after CMV antigen stimulation. Receptors originate from a human donor in good health (CMV status not recorded). Some clones in this sample may be carry-over from other donors' samples. CDR3s include the opening cysteine and the closing phenylalanine or tryptophan. The order of the fields is J gene, clone size, D gene, V gene, CDR3 protein, CDR3 DNA. A D gene is named only where the DNA matches it firmly. The size field is filled for only some rows; it gives once, few, many or a size class.

J gene: TRBJ1-4; clone size: once; D gene: -; V gene: TRBV7-3; CDR3 protein: CASSLGPNEKLFF; CDR3 DNA: TGTGCCAGCAGCCTCGGACCTAATGAAAAACTGTTTTTT
J gene: TRBJ2-1; clone size: -; D gene: -; V gene: TRBV25-1; CDR3 protein: CASSGRGGNSYNEQFF; CDR3 DNA: TGTGCCAGCAGCGGCAGAGGGGGGAACTCCTACAATGAGCAGTTCTTC
J gene: TRBJ2-7; clone size: few; D gene: -; V gene: TRBV6-1; CDR3 protein: CASMTGYEQYF; CDR3 DNA: TGTGCCAGCATGACAGGTTACGAGCAGTACTTC
J gene: TRBJ1-3; clone size: -; D gene: TRBD1; V gene: TRBV4-1; CDR3 protein: CASSQIPGTADVSGNTIYF; CDR3 DNA: TGCGCCAGCAGCCAGATACCCGGGACAGCCGACGTCTCTGGAAACACCATATATTTT
J gene: TRBJ1-4; clone size: -; D gene: -; V gene: TRBV28; CDR3 protein: CASSFWAGLATNEKLFF; CDR3 DNA: TGTGCCAGCAGTTTTTGGGCAGGGTTAGCAACTAATGAAAAACTGTTTTTT
J gene: TRBJ1-4; clone size: -; D gene: TRBD1; V gene: TRBV5-1; CDR3 protein: CASSPVETGGEKLFF; CDR3 DNA: TGCGCCAGCAGCCCCGTCGAGACAGGGGGGGAAAAACTGTTTTTT
J gene: TRBJ2-3; clone size: -; D gene: TRBD2; V gene: TRBV5-1; CDR3 protein: CASSLTSVGDTQYF; CDR3 DNA: TGCGCCAGCAGCTTGACTAGCGTTGGAGATACGCAGTATTTT
J gene: TRBJ2-1; clone size: -; D gene: TRBD1; V gene: TRBV28; CDR3 protein: CASSPLDRGVDNEQFF; CDR3 DNA: TGTGCCAGCAGTCCTTTGGACAGGGGAGTGGACAATGAGCAGTTCTTC
J gene: TRBJ2-2; clone size: many; D gene: TRBD1; V gene: TRBV2; CDR3 protein: CASSDGTVNTGELFF; CDR3 DNA: TGTGCCAGCAGTGACGGGACAGTGAACACCGGGGAGCTGTTTTTT
J gene: TRBJ2-1; clone size: few; D gene: TRBD1; V gene: TRBV11-2; CDR3 protein: CASSLAGRGITIEQFF; CDR3 DNA: TGTGCCAGCAGCTTAGCGGGCAGGGGGATTACAATTGAGCAGTTCTTC
J gene: TRBJ2-1; clone size: -; D gene: TRBD2; V gene: TRBV12-5; CDR3 protein: CASGLAGGYNEQFF; CDR3 DNA: TGTGCTAGTGGTTTGGCGGGGGGCTACAATGAGCAGTTCTTC
J gene: TRBJ2-1; clone size: few; D gene: TRBD2; V gene: TRBV19; CDR3 protein: CASSTSTSGGANEQFF; CDR3 DNA: TGTGCCAGTAGCACCTCAACTAGCGGGGGGGCCAATGAGCAGTTCTTC
J gene: TRBJ1-1; clone size: -; D gene: TRBD1; V gene: TRBV5-1; CDR3 protein: CASSWTGGSHTEAFF; CDR3 DNA: TGCGCCAGCAGCTGGACAGGGGGGAGTCACACTGAAGCTTTCTTT
J gene: TRBJ2-1; clone size: -; D gene: -; V gene: TRBV7-4; CDR3 protein: CASSLVSGADEQFF; CDR3 DNA: TGTGCCAGCAGCTTAGTGTCGGGGGCGGATGAGCAGTTCTTC
J gene: TRBJ1-3; clone size: many; D gene: TRBD1; V gene: TRBV28; CDR3 protein: CASSLGGEISGNTIYF; CDR3 DNA: TGTGCCAGCAGCCTAGGGGGCGAAATCTCTGGAAACACCATATATTTT
J gene: TRBJ1-1; clone size: few; D gene: TRBD1; V gene: TRBV11-2; CDR3 protein: CASSQGTGGSETFF; CDR3 DNA: TGTGCCAGCAGCCAAGGGACAGGTGGCTCCGAGACTTTCTTT
J gene: TRBJ1-5; clone size: few; D gene: -; V gene: TRBV7-9; CDR3 protein: CASSFGGLDQPQHF; CDR3 DNA: TGTGCCAGCAGCTTCGGTGGGCTAGATCAGCCCCAGCATTTT
J gene: TRBJ2-1; clone size: few; D gene: -; V gene: TRBV6-6; CDR3 protein: CASSYTRGRAYNEQFF; CDR3 DNA: TGTGCCAGCAGTTACACACGGGGCAGGGCTTACAATGAGCAGTTCTTC
J gene: TRBJ2-1; clone size: -; D gene: -; V gene: TRBV7-9; CDR3 protein: CASGPGGSELSSYNEQFF; CDR3 DNA: TGTGCCAGCGGGCCTGGGGGGTCCGAGTTGAGCTCCTACAATGAGCAGTTCTTC
J gene: TRBJ1-5; clone size: -; D gene: -; V gene: TRBV19; CDR3 protein: CASSSDRLSNQPQHF; CDR3 DNA: TGTGCCAGTAGTAGCGACAGGCTCAGCAATCAGCCCCAGCATTTT
J gene: TRBJ1-1; clone size: -; D gene: -; V gene: TRBV29-1; CDR3 protein: CSVRTVNTEAFF; CDR3 DNA: TGCAGCGTTAGGACAGTGAACACTGAAGCTTTCTTT
J gene: TRBJ1-2; clone size: -; D gene: -; V gene: TRBV27; CDR3 protein: CASSLAGSFPGYTF; CDR3 DNA: TGTGCCAGCAGTTTGGCGGGCAGCTTCCCTGGCTACACCTTC
J gene: TRBJ2-1; clone size: -; D gene: TRBD1; V gene: TRBV10-3; CDR3 protein: CAIGQGADEQFF; CDR3 DNA: TGTGCCATCGGACAGGGGGCCGATGAGCAGTTCTTC